These T cell receptor beta chains were read from a single sample in a study of identical twins. TCRdb re-analysed the 5' RACE reads in MiXCR, keeping a single row per CDR3 protein. The sample yields approximately 1.8 million distinct CDR3 sequences, around 29% seen once. Sequenced: cord blood. The receptors come from a newborn girl in good health. Both conserved end residues are part of each CDR3. D genes are given only for firm matches. Size values are once, few and many counts, or a class for expanded clones, and some rows have none.

TRBV6-2/TRBV6-3	.	TRBJ2-5	.	TGTGCCAGCAGTTACCCGGACTATCAAGAGACCCAGTACTTC	CASSYPDYQETQYF
TRBV30	TRBD1	TRBJ1-3	.	TGTGCCTGGAGTGCCTACCGGGACAGCCGCTCTGGAAACACCATATATTTT	CAWSAYRDSRSGNTIYF
TRBV6-5	.	TRBJ2-7	.	TGTGCCAGCAGTTATTCGCCCGGAATAGCCTACGAGCAGTACTTC	CASSYSPGIAYEQYF
TRBV14	.	TRBJ1-1	few	TGTGCCAGCAGCCAAGATCATTTGGGGGACACTGAAGCTTTCTTT	CASSQDHLGDTEAFF
TRBV25-1	TRBD1	TRBJ1-2	.	TGTGCCAGCAGTGGGGGACAGACTCCTCTCGGCTGCACCTTC	CASSGGQTPLGCTF
TRBV7-2	.	TRBJ2-1	.	TGTGCCAGCAGCTCCATAGCGGACTCCTACAATGAGCAGTTCTTC	CASSSIADSYNEQFF
TRBV2	.	TRBJ2-1	.	TGTGCCAGCAGTGAAGAAATTCAGACCTACAATGAGCAGTTCTTC	CASSEEIQTYNEQFF
TRBV24-1	TRBD2	TRBJ2-5	.	TGTGCCACCAGTGATCAAACTAGCGGGAAGACCCAGTACTTC	CATSDQTSGKTQYF
TRBV5-6	.	TRBJ2-3	few	TGTGCCAGCAGCGTTAGGAGCGGAGATACGCAGTATTTT	CASSVRSGDTQYF
TRBV27	.	TRBJ2-7	.	TGTGCCAGCATCCCCCAATCCGGACAGTCCTCCTACGAGCAGTACTTC	CASIPQSGQSSYEQYF
TRBV28	.	TRBJ1-2	few	TGTGCCAGCAGTTTAAGGGGAGGACACCGTTATGGCTACACCTTC	CASSLRGGHRYGYTF
TRBV11-2	.	TRBJ2-7	.	TGTGCCAGCAGCTTAAGACCGCCCCCCTACGAGCAGTACTTC	CASSLRPPPYEQYF
TRBV29-1	.	TRBJ1-1	once	TGCAGCACCGGGACCCCGAACACTGAAGCTTTCTTT	CSTGTPNTEAFF
TRBV5-1	.	TRBJ1-1	.	TGCGCCAGCAGCTTGGGGGCCCTGGGTAACACTGAAGCTTTCTTT	CASSLGALGNTEAFF
TRBV7-8	TRBD2	TRBJ2-7	.	TGTGCCAGCAGCCCCCAAGGACTAGCGGGGTTCTACGAGCAGTACTTC	CASSPQGLAGFYEQYF
TRBV11-1	TRBD2	TRBJ2-5	few	TGTGCCAGCAGCTTTATAGCGGGAGCTCTTGAGACCCAGTACTTC	CASSFIAGALETQYF
TRBV5-1	.	TRBJ1-1	once	TGCGCCAGCAGCTTGGCCCCGAGACAGACTGAAGCTTTCTTT	CASSLAPRQTEAFF
TRBV24-1	.	TRBJ2-5	few	TGTGCCACCAGTGATTCGGGCCAAGAGACCCAGTACTTC	CATSDSGQETQYF
TRBV6-5	.	TRBJ2-3	.	TGTGCCAGCAGCGGGGGCACAGGGGTATTGGATACGCAGTATTTT	CASSGGTGVLDTQYF
TRBV13	.	TRBJ2-5	many	TGTGCCAGCAGCAACCTGGACTACAAGACCCAGTACTTC	CASSNLDYKTQYF
TRBV7-2	.	TRBJ2-3	few	TGTGCCAGCAGCTCACAGGGTTATGGACTCACAGATACGCAGTATTTT	CASSSQGYGLTDTQYF
TRBV12-3/TRBV12-4	.	TRBJ2-7	.	TGTGCCAGCCTAGCCTCCTACGAGCAGTACTTC	CASLASYEQYF
TRBV21-1	.	TRBJ1-4	many	TGTGCCAGCAGCAAAAATGAAAAACTGTTTTTT	CASSKNEKLFF
TRBV12-3/TRBV12-4	TRBD2	TRBJ2-7	.	TGTGCCAGCAGCATCACTAGCGGGGGGACCTACGAGCAGTACTTC	CASSITSGGTYEQYF
TRBV6-1	.	TRBJ1-6	few	TGTGCCAGCAGTGAATGGAGCGGGCAGCTGAATTCACCCCTCCACTTT	CASSEWSGQLNSPLHF
TRBV25-1	.	TRBJ1-1	.	TGTGCCAGCAGGGGCTGGAACACTGAAGCTTTCTTT	CASRGWNTEAFF
TRBV28	TRBD2	TRBJ2-1	.	TGTGCCAGAAGACTAGCGGGAGATGAGCAGTTCTTC	CARRLAGDEQFF
TRBV12-3/TRBV12-4	.	TRBJ1-1	few	TGTGCCAGCAGTTTGGGGCTCCAGAACACTGAAGCTTTCTTT	CASSLGLQNTEAFF
TRBV20-1	.	TRBJ2-7	few	TGCAGTGCTAGTACGGTCTTAACTAGCTACGAGCAGTACTTC	CSASTVLTSYEQYF
TRBV29-1	.	TRBJ2-1	.	TGCAGCGTTGCCACACGGAACCCGAACAATGAGCAGTTCTTC	CSVATRNPNNEQFF
TRBV6-1	.	TRBJ2-7	few	TGTGCCAGCAGCGTCATGGGGTACGAGCAGTACTTC	CASSVMGYEQYF